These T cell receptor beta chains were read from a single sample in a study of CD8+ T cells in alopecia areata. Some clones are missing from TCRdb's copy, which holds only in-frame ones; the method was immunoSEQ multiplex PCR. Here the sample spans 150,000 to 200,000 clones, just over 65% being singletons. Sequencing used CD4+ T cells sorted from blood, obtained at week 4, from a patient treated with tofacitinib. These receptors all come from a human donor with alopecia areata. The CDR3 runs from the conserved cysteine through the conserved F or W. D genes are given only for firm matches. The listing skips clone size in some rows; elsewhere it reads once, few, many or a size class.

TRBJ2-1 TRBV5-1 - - TGCGCCAGCAGCTTGAAGCAGGGCAGTCGTTTCTCCTACAATGAGCAGTTCTTC CASSLKQGSRFSYNEQFF
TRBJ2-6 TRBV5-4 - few TGTGCCAGCAGCAGCGGGACAGACGTCGTCCTGACTTTC CASSSGTDVVLTF
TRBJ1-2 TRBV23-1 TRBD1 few TGCGCCAGCAGTCAATCCGAGGACAGGACAACTAACTATGGCTACACCTTC CASSQSEDRTTNYGYTF
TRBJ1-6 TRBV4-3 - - TGCGCCAGCAGCCGGGGATCGGTTTCACCCCTCCACTTT CASSRGSVSPLHF
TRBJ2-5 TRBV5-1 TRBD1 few TGCGCCAGCAGCCCACGGACAGGGTTTGAGGAGACCCAGTACTTC CASSPRTGFEETQYF
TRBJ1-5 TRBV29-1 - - TGCAGCGTTGAAACCGGGTCGGGTCAGCCCCAGCATTTT CSVETGSGQPQHF
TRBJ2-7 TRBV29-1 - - TGCAGCGTTGCCCCCGGAGAGGGCGAGCAGTACTTC CSVAPGEGEQYF
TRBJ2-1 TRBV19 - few TGTGCCAGTAGTATAGCCCCCTACAATGAGCAGTTCTTC CASSIAPYNEQFF
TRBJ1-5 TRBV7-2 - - TGTGCCAGCAGCTTTTTCGGTAATCAGCCCCAGCATTTT CASSFFGNQPQHF
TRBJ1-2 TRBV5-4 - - TGTGCCAGCAGCTTGAACCGACAAAACTATGGCTACACCTTC CASSLNRQNYGYTF